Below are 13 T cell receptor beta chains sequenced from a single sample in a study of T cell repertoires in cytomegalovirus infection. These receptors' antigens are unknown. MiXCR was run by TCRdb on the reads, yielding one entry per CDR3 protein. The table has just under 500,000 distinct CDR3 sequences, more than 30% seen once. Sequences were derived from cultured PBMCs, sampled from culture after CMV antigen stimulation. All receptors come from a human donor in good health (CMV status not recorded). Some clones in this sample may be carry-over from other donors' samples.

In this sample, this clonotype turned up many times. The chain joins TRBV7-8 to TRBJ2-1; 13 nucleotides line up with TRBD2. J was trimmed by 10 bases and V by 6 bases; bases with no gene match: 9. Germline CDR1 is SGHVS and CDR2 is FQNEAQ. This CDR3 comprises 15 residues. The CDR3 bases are TGTGCCAGCAGTTCAGGACTAGCGGGAGCGGAAGAGCAGTTCTTC. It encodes CASSSGLAGAEEQFF.

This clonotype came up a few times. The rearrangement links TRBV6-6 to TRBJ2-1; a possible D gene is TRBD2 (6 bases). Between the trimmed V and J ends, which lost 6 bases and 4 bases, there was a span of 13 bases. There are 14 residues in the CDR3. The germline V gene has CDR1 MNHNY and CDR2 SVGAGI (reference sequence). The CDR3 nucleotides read TGTGCCAGCAGGGGGACTGTGTTATACAATGAGCAGTTCTTC. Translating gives CASRGTVLYNEQFF.

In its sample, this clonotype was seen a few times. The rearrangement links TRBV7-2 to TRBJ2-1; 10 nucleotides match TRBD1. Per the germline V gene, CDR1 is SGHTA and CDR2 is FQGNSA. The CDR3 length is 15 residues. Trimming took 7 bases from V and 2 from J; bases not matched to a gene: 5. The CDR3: CASMNDRGPYNEQFF. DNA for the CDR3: TGTGCCAGCATGAATGACAGGGGGCCCTACAATGAGCAGTTCTTC. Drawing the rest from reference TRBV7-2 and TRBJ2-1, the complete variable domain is GAGVSQSPSNKVTEKGKDVELRCDPISGHTALYWYRQSLGQGLEFLIYFQGNSAPDKSGLPSDRFSAERTGGSVSTLTIQRTQQEDSAVYLCASMNDRGPYNEQFFGPGTRLTVL.

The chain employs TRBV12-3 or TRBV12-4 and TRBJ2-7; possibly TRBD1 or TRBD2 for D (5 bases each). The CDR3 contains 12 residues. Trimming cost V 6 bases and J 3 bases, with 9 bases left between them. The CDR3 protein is CASRGEIYEQYF. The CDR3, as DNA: TGTGCCAGCAGAGGGGAGATCTACGAGCAGTACTTC.

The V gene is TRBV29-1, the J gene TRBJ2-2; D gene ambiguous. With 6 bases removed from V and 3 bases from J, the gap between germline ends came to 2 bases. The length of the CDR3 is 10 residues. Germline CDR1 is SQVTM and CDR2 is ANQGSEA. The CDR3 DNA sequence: TGCAGCGTCCACACCGGGGAGCTGTTTTTT. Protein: CSVHTGELFF.

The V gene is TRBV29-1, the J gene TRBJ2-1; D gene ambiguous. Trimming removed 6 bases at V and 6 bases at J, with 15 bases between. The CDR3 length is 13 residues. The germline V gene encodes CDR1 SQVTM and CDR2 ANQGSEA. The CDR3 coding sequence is TGCAGCGTCGGAAAGAGGTATTCCAATGAGCAGTTCTTC. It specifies CSVGKRYSNEQFF.

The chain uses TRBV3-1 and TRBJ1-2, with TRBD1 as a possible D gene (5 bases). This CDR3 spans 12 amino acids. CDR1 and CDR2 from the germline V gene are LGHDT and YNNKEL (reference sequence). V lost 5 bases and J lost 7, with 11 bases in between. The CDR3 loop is CASSNGGGGYTF. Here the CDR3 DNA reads TGTGCCAGCAGCAACGGGGGAGGTGGCTACACCTTC.

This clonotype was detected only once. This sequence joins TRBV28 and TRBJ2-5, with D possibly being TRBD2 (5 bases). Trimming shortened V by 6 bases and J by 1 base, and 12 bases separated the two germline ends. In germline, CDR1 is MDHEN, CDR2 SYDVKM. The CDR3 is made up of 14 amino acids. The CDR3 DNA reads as TGTGCCAGCAGGCTAAGCGGTGCCCAAGAGACCCAGTACTTC. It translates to CASRLSGAQETQYF.

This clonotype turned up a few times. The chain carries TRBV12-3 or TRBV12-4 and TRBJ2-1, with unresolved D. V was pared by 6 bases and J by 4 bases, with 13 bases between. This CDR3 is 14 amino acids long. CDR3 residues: CASSPGPLYNEQFF. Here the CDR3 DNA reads TGTGCCAGCAGCCCTGGGCCCTTATACAATGAGCAGTTCTTC.

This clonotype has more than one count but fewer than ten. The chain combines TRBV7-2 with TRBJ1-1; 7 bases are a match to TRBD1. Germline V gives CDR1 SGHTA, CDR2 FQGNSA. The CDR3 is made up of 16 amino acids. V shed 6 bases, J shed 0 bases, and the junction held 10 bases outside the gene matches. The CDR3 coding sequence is TGTGCCAGCAGTCCTCTAGGGGGGACAGTGAACACTGAAGCTTTCTTT. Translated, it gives CASSPLGGTVNTEAFF.

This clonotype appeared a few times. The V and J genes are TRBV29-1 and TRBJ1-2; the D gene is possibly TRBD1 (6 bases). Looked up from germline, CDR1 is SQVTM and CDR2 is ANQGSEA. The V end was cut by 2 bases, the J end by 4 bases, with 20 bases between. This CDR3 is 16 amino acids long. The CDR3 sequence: CSVERWTEGPAYGYTF. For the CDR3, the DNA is TGCAGCGTTGAAAGGTGGACAGAGGGTCCGGCCTATGGCTACACCTTC. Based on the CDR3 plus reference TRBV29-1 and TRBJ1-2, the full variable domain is SAVISQKPSRDICQRGTSLTIQCQVDSQVTMMFWYRQQPGQSLTLIATANQGSEATYESGFVIDKFPISRPNLTFSTLTVSNMSPEDSSIYLCSVERWTEGPAYGYTFGSGTRLTVV.

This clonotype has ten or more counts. The CDR3 DNA sequence: TGCGCCAGCAGCCAAGTACAAGGAGACTATGGCTACACCTTC. The encoded protein is CASSQVQGDYGYTF. The chain joins TRBV4-1 to TRBJ1-2, with D uncertain. Trimming took off 1 base at V and 3 bases at J, with 9 bases between the two ends. This CDR3 is built from 14 residues. Germline CDR1 reads MGHRA; CDR2 reads YSYEKL.

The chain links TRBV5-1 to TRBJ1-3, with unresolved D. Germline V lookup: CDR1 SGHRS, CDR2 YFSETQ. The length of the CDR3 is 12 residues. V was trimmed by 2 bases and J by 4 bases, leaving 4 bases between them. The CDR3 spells CASSFEGNTIYF. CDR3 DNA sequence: TGCGCCAGCAGCTTCGAAGGAAACACCATATATTTT.